This is a list of T cell receptor beta chains from one sample in a study of blood T cell repertoires in COVID-19. Sequencing used immunoSEQ multiplex PCR; TCRdb keeps in-frame clones, though not all of them. The sample lists about 59,000 clones; over 80% were seen once. Specimen: peripheral blood. These TCRs come from a woman older than 75 with acute or convalescent COVID-19. The CDR3 runs from the conserved cysteine through the conserved F or W.

v_call: TRBV5-6; cdr3_aa: CASRYEGRVGYEQYF
v_call: TRBV29-1; cdr3_aa: CSHGQALYNEQFF
v_call: TRBV19; cdr3_aa: CASSPDFSYNEQFF
v_call: TRBV13; cdr3_aa: CASSPGERQQFF
v_call: TRBV14; cdr3_aa: CASSQASRQTAREQYF
v_call: TRBV18; cdr3_aa: CASSPAAALQYF
v_call: TRBV5-1; cdr3_aa: CASSPEGGSQETQYF
v_call: TRBV2; cdr3_aa: CASRGGVSTEAFF
v_call: TRBV7-2; cdr3_aa: CASSRTGESYNSPLHF
v_call: TRBV3-1/TRBV3-2; cdr3_aa: CASSQYTTGGEDQPQHF
v_call: TRBV12-3/TRBV12-4; cdr3_aa: CASSLFQNNEQFF
v_call: TRBV3-1/TRBV3-2; cdr3_aa: CASSRGQGYEQYF
v_call: TRBV5-4; cdr3_aa: CASSPRQGAYTEAFF